This TCR beta chain emerged from a study of shared clonotypes between healthy human individuals. Overall study context: Researchers assigned three CD4 naive, three CD4 memory, two CD8 naive and one CD8 memory plate to each donor. Points from the study as a whole: Rarefaction showed sorted-subset sequencing was incomplete despite large depth. Larger estimated richness was generally recorded for naive subsets relative to memory subsets.

Germline V lookup: CDR1 LGHNT, CDR2 FRNRAP. The V gene end was trimmed by 2 bases and the J gene end by 2 bases; junction bases not matched to a gene: 19. The CDR3 length is 21 residues. Repertoires were generated with immunoSEQ multiplex PCR, while TCRdb's copy carries only in-frame clones and drops some. The sample includes 700,000 or so clones, approximately 75% of them seen just once. In the case of this clone: Its cognate antigen is unknown.

The receptor comes from a woman in her 30s in good health. The chain couples TRBV12-5 to TRBJ2-1, with 9 bases that match TRBD2. The sequenced sample was memory CD4+ T cells sorted from blood. Documented subset: CD45RA-negative fraction. The CDR3 is CASGLSVSGLAPETAYNEQFF. CDR3 nucleotides: TGTGCTAGTGGTTTGTCCGTGTCTGGACTAGCGCCCGAAACCGCCTACAATGAGCAGTTCTTC. Filled out from reference TRBV12-5 and TRBJ2-1, the complete variable domain reads DARVTQTPRHKVTEMGQEVTMRCQPILGHNTVFWYRQTMMQGLELLAYFRNRAPLDDSGMPKDRFSAEMPDATLATLKIQPSEPRDSAVYFCASGLSVSGLAPETAYNEQFFGPGTRLTVL.